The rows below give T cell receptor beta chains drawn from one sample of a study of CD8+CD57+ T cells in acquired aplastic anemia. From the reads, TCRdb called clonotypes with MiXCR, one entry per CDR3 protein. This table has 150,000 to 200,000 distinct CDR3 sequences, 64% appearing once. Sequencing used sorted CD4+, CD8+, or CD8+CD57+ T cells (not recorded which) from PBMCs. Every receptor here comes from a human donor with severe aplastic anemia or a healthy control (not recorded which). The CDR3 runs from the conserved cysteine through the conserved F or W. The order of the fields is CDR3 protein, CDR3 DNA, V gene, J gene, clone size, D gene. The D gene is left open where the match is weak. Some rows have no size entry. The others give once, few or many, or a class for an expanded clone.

CDR3 protein: CSATKQGEREAFF
CDR3 DNA: TGCAGTGCTACAAAACAGGGGGAACGTGAAGCTTTCTTT
V gene: TRBV20-1
J gene: TRBJ1-1
clone size: few
D gene: TRBD1

CDR3 protein: CASRRDRGLNEQYF
CDR3 DNA: TGTGCCAGCAGGCGGGACAGGGGTCTCAACGAGCAGTACTTC
V gene: TRBV7-2
J gene: TRBJ2-7
clone size: .
D gene: TRBD1

CDR3 protein: CASSLEGYTDTQYF
CDR3 DNA: TGTGCCAGCAGCCTAGAGGGATACACAGATACGCAGTATTTT
V gene: TRBV7-3
J gene: TRBJ2-3
clone size: once
D gene: .

CDR3 protein: CASSPTGKGGNQPQHF
CDR3 DNA: TGTGCCAGCAGCCCTACAGGGAAAGGAGGCAATCAGCCCCAGCATTTT
V gene: TRBV12-3/TRBV12-4
J gene: TRBJ1-5
clone size: .
D gene: .

CDR3 protein: CASSTTGEGYTF
CDR3 DNA: TGTGCCAGTAGTACCACAGGGGAAGGCTACACCTTC
V gene: TRBV19
J gene: TRBJ1-2
clone size: .
D gene: TRBD1

CDR3 protein: CASSEGDRGEQYF
CDR3 DNA: TGTGCCAGCAGTGAAGGGGACAGGGGCGAGCAGTACTTC
V gene: TRBV6-1
J gene: TRBJ2-7
clone size: many
D gene: TRBD1

CDR3 protein: CSARSDEETQYF
CDR3 DNA: TGCAGTGCTAGAAGCGACGAAGAGACCCAGTACTTC
V gene: TRBV20-1
J gene: TRBJ2-5
clone size: .
D gene: .

CDR3 protein: CASSMDWQPQHF
CDR3 DNA: TGTGCCAGTAGTATGGACTGGCAGCCCCAGCATTTT
V gene: TRBV19
J gene: TRBJ1-5
clone size: .
D gene: .

CDR3 protein: CAVQGASNSPLHF
CDR3 DNA: TGTGCCGTACAGGGGGCGTCTAATTCACCCCTCCACTTT
V gene: TRBV10-3
J gene: TRBJ1-6
clone size: few
D gene: TRBD1

CDR3 protein: CASSSSPGEGDEQYF
CDR3 DNA: TGTGCCAGCAGCTCGTCCCCGGGCGAGGGGGACGAGCAGTACTTC
V gene: TRBV5-6
J gene: TRBJ2-7
clone size: many
D gene: .

CDR3 protein: CASSGPGMGETQYF
CDR3 DNA: TGTGCCAGCAGTGGCCCAGGGATGGGAGAGACCCAGTACTTC
V gene: TRBV2
J gene: TRBJ2-5
clone size: once
D gene: .

CDR3 protein: CASSLGRQVRGETQYF
CDR3 DNA: TGTGCCAGCAGCTTAGGAAGACAGGTTCGAGGAGAGACCCAGTACTTC
V gene: TRBV7-7
J gene: TRBJ2-5
clone size: .
D gene: .

CDR3 protein: CATSLLDNEQYF
CDR3 DNA: TGTGCCACCAGCCTACTTGACAATGAGCAGTACTTC
V gene: TRBV24-1
J gene: TRBJ2-7
clone size: .
D gene: .

CDR3 protein: CASSIGDGTGRNSPLHF
CDR3 DNA: TGTGCCAGTAGTATTGGTGACGGGACAGGGAGAAATTCACCCCTCCACTTT
V gene: TRBV19
J gene: TRBJ1-6
clone size: many
D gene: TRBD1

CDR3 protein: CAIRTGSGSNEQFF
CDR3 DNA: TGTGCCATCAGGACAGGGTCAGGCAGCAATGAGCAGTTCTTC
V gene: TRBV10-3
J gene: TRBJ2-1
clone size: .
D gene: TRBD1

CDR3 protein: CASSGTGPGVTGYTF
CDR3 DNA: TGTGCCAGCAGTGGGACAGGACCAGGGGTAACTGGCTACACCTTC
V gene: TRBV25-1
J gene: TRBJ1-2
clone size: .
D gene: TRBD1

CDR3 protein: CASSVGPSEWGQHTQYF
CDR3 DNA: TGTGCCAGCAGCGTCGGGCCTTCTGAATGGGGACAGCATACGCAGTATTTT
V gene: TRBV9
J gene: TRBJ2-3
clone size: .
D gene: TRBD1

CDR3 protein: CSVDSPSNTGELFF
CDR3 DNA: TGCAGCGTGGACTCTCCCTCGAACACCGGGGAGCTGTTTTTT
V gene: TRBV29-1
J gene: TRBJ2-2
clone size: .
D gene: .

CDR3 protein: CASSLSLAGGAYEQYF
CDR3 DNA: TGTGCCAGCAGCTTGTCCCTAGCGGGGGGGGCCTACGAGCAGTACTTC
V gene: TRBV7-2
J gene: TRBJ2-7
clone size: .
D gene: TRBD2

CDR3 protein: CAWSFKNSNQPQHF
CDR3 DNA: TGTGCCTGGAGCTTCAAGAATAGCAATCAGCCCCAGCATTTT
V gene: TRBV30
J gene: TRBJ1-5
clone size: few
D gene: .

CDR3 protein: CATGTDGETEAFF
CDR3 DNA: TGCGCCACCGGCACGGACGGGGAGACTGAAGCTTTCTTT
V gene: TRBV4-1
J gene: TRBJ1-1
clone size: many
D gene: .

CDR3 protein: CASSLRDGIPLNTEAFF
CDR3 DNA: TGTGCCAGCAGCTTGCGGGACGGGATCCCGCTGAACACTGAAGCTTTCTTT
V gene: TRBV5-6
J gene: TRBJ1-1
clone size: .
D gene: .

CDR3 protein: CASTRLAGYEQYF
CDR3 DNA: TGTGCCAGCACCCGTCTAGCGGGCTACGAGCAGTACTTC
V gene: TRBV7-9
J gene: TRBJ2-7
clone size: many
D gene: TRBD2

CDR3 protein: CASSLEQGDYGYTF
CDR3 DNA: TGTGCCAGCAGCTTAGAACAGGGGGACTATGGCTACACCTTC
V gene: TRBV7-2
J gene: TRBJ1-2
clone size: .
D gene: TRBD1

CDR3 protein: CASSLGASGGLAKNIQYF
CDR3 DNA: TGTGCCAGCAGCTTAGGGGCTAGCGGGGGGTTAGCCAAAAACATTCAGTACTTC
V gene: TRBV7-8
J gene: TRBJ2-4
clone size: .
D gene: TRBD2

CDR3 protein: CASSLARGGQETQYF
CDR3 DNA: TGTGCTAGCAGCTTAGCGCGGGGGGGTCAGGAGACCCAGTACTTC
V gene: TRBV7-7
J gene: TRBJ2-5
clone size: many
D gene: TRBD2

CDR3 protein: CASSSRNEQFF
CDR3 DNA: TGTGCCAGCAGTAGCCGGAATGAGCAGTTCTTC
V gene: TRBV27
J gene: TRBJ2-1
clone size: .
D gene: .

CDR3 protein: CASSLGDTLNNEQFF
CDR3 DNA: TGCGCCAGCAGCCTCGGGGACACCTTAAACAATGAGCAGTTCTTC
V gene: TRBV5-8
J gene: TRBJ2-1
clone size: few
D gene: .

CDR3 protein: CASYQAGGNNYGYTF
CDR3 DNA: TGTGCCAGCTACCAAGCAGGGGGAAATAACTATGGCTACACCTTC
V gene: TRBV11-2
J gene: TRBJ1-2
clone size: .
D gene: TRBD1

CDR3 protein: CSARGTGRDQETQYF
CDR3 DNA: TGCAGTGCTAGGGGGACAGGGAGGGACCAAGAGACCCAGTACTTC
V gene: TRBV20-1
J gene: TRBJ2-5
clone size: .
D gene: TRBD1

CDR3 protein: CASSSQRGLGDNEQFF
CDR3 DNA: TGTGCCAGCAGCTCTCAAAGGGGACTGGGTGACAATGAGCAGTTCTTC
V gene: TRBV7-3
J gene: TRBJ2-1
clone size: .
D gene: .

CDR3 protein: CASSQTDRDSYEQYF
CDR3 DNA: TGCGCCAGCAGCCAGACAGACAGGGACTCCTACGAGCAGTACTTC
V gene: TRBV7-3
J gene: TRBJ2-7
clone size: .
D gene: TRBD1

CDR3 protein: CATSRETGAAEQYF
CDR3 DNA: TGTGCCACCAGCAGAGAGACAGGGGCAGCCGAGCAGTACTTC
V gene: TRBV15
J gene: TRBJ2-7
clone size: many
D gene: TRBD1

CDR3 protein: CASSLVGSGIHEQFF
CDR3 DNA: TGTGCCAGCAGCCTAGTGGGGTCGGGAATCCATGAGCAGTTCTTC
V gene: TRBV11-1
J gene: TRBJ2-1
clone size: once
D gene: .

CDR3 protein: CSVVEGTSGRQPQHF
CDR3 DNA: TGCAGCGTTGTGGAAGGGACCTCTGGGAGGCAGCCCCAGCATTTT
V gene: TRBV29-1
J gene: TRBJ1-5
clone size: .
D gene: .

CDR3 protein: CASSSSRSSYNEQFF
CDR3 DNA: TGTGCCAGTAGTAGCAGCAGGAGCTCCTACAATGAGCAGTTCTTC
V gene: TRBV19
J gene: TRBJ2-1
clone size: .
D gene: .

CDR3 protein: CASSRAGKGYEQYF
CDR3 DNA: TGTGCCAGCAGTCGGGCAGGGAAGGGCTACGAGCAGTACTTC
V gene: TRBV25-1
J gene: TRBJ2-7
clone size: few
D gene: .

CDR3 protein: CSARDGTGSSYNEQFF
CDR3 DNA: TGCAGTGCTAGAGATGGGACCGGAAGCTCCTACAATGAGCAGTTCTTC
V gene: TRBV20-1
J gene: TRBJ2-1
clone size: .
D gene: .

CDR3 protein: CATSRGARSASTDTQYF
CDR3 DNA: TGTGCCACCAGCAGAGGTGCCAGGAGCGCTAGCACAGATACGCAGTATTTT
V gene: TRBV15
J gene: TRBJ2-3
clone size: .
D gene: .

CDR3 protein: CASSAVRTGRGYGYTF
CDR3 DNA: TGTGCCAGCAGTGCCGTCCGGACAGGGAGGGGGTATGGCTACACCTTC
V gene: TRBV25-1
J gene: TRBJ1-2
clone size: .
D gene: TRBD1

CDR3 protein: CASSLSGGNTEAFF
CDR3 DNA: TGTGCCAGCAGCCTCAGTGGGGGAAACACTGAAGCTTTCTTT
V gene: TRBV2
J gene: TRBJ1-1
clone size: few
D gene: .

CDR3 protein: CSSSQQGGNSPLHF
CDR3 DNA: TGTTCCAGCAGCCAACAGGGAGGGAATTCACCCCTCCACTTT
V gene: TRBV7-2
J gene: TRBJ1-6
clone size: .
D gene: .

CDR3 protein: CASSLVAAQETQYF
CDR3 DNA: TGTGCCAGCAGCTTAGTGGCAGCACAAGAGACCCAGTACTTC
V gene: TRBV7-8
J gene: TRBJ2-5
clone size: many
D gene: .

CDR3 protein: CASSELSGSSYNEQFF
CDR3 DNA: TGTGCCAGCAGTGAATTGTCCGGGAGCTCCTACAATGAGCAGTTCTTC
V gene: TRBV2
J gene: TRBJ2-1
clone size: once
D gene: .

CDR3 protein: CSARKGLYNSPLHF
CDR3 DNA: TGCAGTGCTAGGAAGGGACTCTATAATTCACCCCTCCACTTT
V gene: TRBV20-1
J gene: TRBJ1-6
clone size: .
D gene: .

CDR3 protein: CASSQVHEQGGTEAFF
CDR3 DNA: TGCGCCAGCAGCCAAGTCCATGAGCAGGGGGGCACTGAAGCTTTCTTT
V gene: TRBV4-3
J gene: TRBJ1-1
clone size: many
D gene: TRBD1

CDR3 protein: CASSLGSFSTDTQYF
CDR3 DNA: TGTGCCAGCAGCTTAGGGAGTTTTAGCACAGATACGCAGTATTTT
V gene: TRBV7-8
J gene: TRBJ2-3
clone size: many
D gene: .

CDR3 protein: CAISAPPGTDNEQFF
CDR3 DNA: TGTGCCATCAGCGCCCCTCCCGGGACAGACAATGAGCAGTTCTTC
V gene: TRBV10-3
J gene: TRBJ2-1
clone size: .
D gene: TRBD1

CDR3 protein: CSVDHQGSDYTF
CDR3 DNA: TGCAGCGTTGACCACCAGGGCAGTGACTACACCTTC
V gene: TRBV29-1
J gene: TRBJ1-2
clone size: few
D gene: .

CDR3 protein: CASSREVPNSPLHF
CDR3 DNA: TGTGCCAGTAGTCGGGAAGTGCCCAATTCACCCCTCCACTTT
V gene: TRBV19
J gene: TRBJ1-6
clone size: .
D gene: .

CDR3 protein: CSSGRAQETQYF
CDR3 DNA: TGCAGCAGCGGGAGGGCCCAAGAGACCCAGTACTTC
V gene: TRBV29-1
J gene: TRBJ2-5
clone size: few
D gene: TRBD2

CDR3 protein: CATSDRDSETQYF
CDR3 DNA: TGTGCCACCAGTGACCGGGACAGCGAGACCCAGTACTTC
V gene: TRBV24-1
J gene: TRBJ2-5
clone size: .
D gene: TRBD1

CDR3 protein: CASSDRASYVEQYF
CDR3 DNA: TGTGCCAGCAGTGACAGGGCGTCGTATGTCGAGCAGTACTTC
V gene: TRBV2
J gene: TRBJ2-7
clone size: .
D gene: .

CDR3 protein: CASSVGREITGELFF
CDR3 DNA: TGTGCCAGCAGCGTAGGACGGGAGATCACCGGGGAGCTGTTTTTT
V gene: TRBV9
J gene: TRBJ2-2
clone size: many
D gene: .

CDR3 protein: CAWAGLTDTQYF
CDR3 DNA: TGTGCCTGGGCGGGGCTGACAGATACGCAGTATTTT
V gene: TRBV30
J gene: TRBJ2-3
clone size: .
D gene: .

CDR3 protein: CSATDGFLSQHF
CDR3 DNA: TGCAGCGCTACGGACGGCTTCTTGTCCCAGCATTTT
V gene: TRBV20-1
J gene: TRBJ1-5
clone size: .
D gene: .

CDR3 protein: CASSPRGTETQYF
CDR3 DNA: TGTGCCAGCAGTCCCAGAGGGACAGAGACCCAGTACTTC
V gene: TRBV12-3/TRBV12-4
J gene: TRBJ2-5
clone size: few
D gene: .

CDR3 protein: CASSTAGGAYNKQFF
CDR3 DNA: TGTGCCAGCAGTACTGCAGGGGGCGCTTACAATAAGCAGTTCTTC
V gene: TRBV7-3
J gene: TRBJ2-1
clone size: .
D gene: TRBD1

CDR3 protein: CASSEGDRSSYEQYF
CDR3 DNA: TGTGCCAGCAGTGAAGGGGACAGGAGCTCCTACGAGCAGTACTTC
V gene: TRBV2
J gene: TRBJ2-7
clone size: few
D gene: TRBD1

CDR3 protein: CASSYSGSSRDTQYF
CDR3 DNA: TGTGCCAGCAGTTATAGCGGGAGTTCCAGGGATACGCAGTATTTT
V gene: TRBV7-2
J gene: TRBJ2-3
clone size: .
D gene: TRBD2